This T cell receptor beta chain emerged from a study of shared clonotypes between healthy human individuals. Assay used: immunoSEQ multiplex PCR; TCRdb lists only in-frame clones, some missing. The data contain 650,000 to 700,000 clones, around 90% of them singletons. CDR1 and CDR2 from the germline V gene are MNHEY and SVGAGI. V lost 6 bases and J lost 5; bases outside the gene matches: 12. CDR3 length: 15 amino acids. Sequencing was carried out using memory CD8+ T cells from PBMCs. The subset denotes: CD45RO+ cells pooled with CCR7-negative TemRA cells. The rearrangement uses TRBV6-5 and TRBJ2-7, with 8 bases lining up with TRBD2. The origin of this receptor is a young man in good health. Some clones in this sample may be carry-over from other donors' samples. The CDR3 spells CASSLARGGRDEQYF. CDR3 DNA: TGTGCCAGCAGCCTAGCTCGGGGGGGGCGAGACGAGCAGTACTTC.